This is a list of T cell receptor beta chains from one sample in a study of shared clonotypes between healthy human individuals. TCRdb's table, derived via immunoSEQ multiplex PCR, lists solely in-frame clones and lacks some. The sample lists about 2.4 million clones, over 85% occurring once. The sequencing sample was made of naive CD4+ T cells from PBMCs. The receptors shown here come from a man between 18 and 29 years old in good health. Some clones in this sample may be carry-over from other donors' samples. Each CDR3 is given with its conserved first and last residue. The D gene is left open where the match is weak. A clone size is listed for some rows: how often the clone was seen (once, few, many), or a class if it is expanded.

j_call | clone_size | cdr3_length | v_call | d_call | cdr3_nt | cdr3_aa
TRBJ1-2 | . | 13 | TRBV7-9 | . | TGTGCCAGCAGTTTTCCCTCGGGGGGTGGCTACACCTTC | CASSFPSGGGYTF
TRBJ2-1 | . | 15 | TRBV7-2 | TRBD2 | TGTGCCAGCAGCTTAGCTAGCGGGAGCAGCTATGAGCAGTTCTTC | CASSLASGSSYEQFF
TRBJ2-5 | . | 13 | TRBV9 | . | TGTGCCAGCAGCGTGACCACCGAAGGGACCCAGTACTTC | CASSVTTEGTQYF
TRBJ2-3 | . | 12 | TRBV6-6 | . | TGTGCCAGCAGAGCCGGGAGAGATACGCAGTATTTT | CASRAGRDTQYF
TRBJ2-3 | . | 15 | TRBV5-1 | TRBD2 | TGCGCCAGCAGCTTGGAGCGGGATAACACAGATACGCAGTATTTT | CASSLERDNTDTQYF
TRBJ2-3 | . | 12 | TRBV5-4 | . | TGTGCCAGCAGCTCCGTCGACCGGGGGCAGTATTTT | CASSSVDRGQYF
TRBJ2-3 | . | 18 | TRBV2 | TRBD2 | TGTGCCAGCAGTGAAGCCTCGCTAGCGGGAGGGGGCGGCGATACGCAGTATTTT | CASSEASLAGGGGDTQYF
TRBJ2-7 | . | 15 | TRBV9 | . | TGTGCCAGCAGCGTAGAGGCAGGGCCGTACTACGAGCAGTACTTC | CASSVEAGPYYEQYF
TRBJ2-3 | . | 16 | TRBV5-1 | TRBD2 | TGCGCCAGCAGCGGCCGGCTAGCGGGGAACACAGATACGCAGTATTTT | CASSGRLAGNTDTQYF
TRBJ2-7 | . | 13 | TRBV6-6 | . | TGTGCCAGCAGTTACCAGGCTCCCTACGAGCAGTACTTC | CASSYQAPYEQYF
TRBJ2-5 | . | 14 | TRBV4-1 | . | TGCGCCAGCAGCCCGACTGTCGGCCAAGAGACCCAGTACTTC | CASSPTVGQETQYF
TRBJ2-6 | . | 15 | TRBV7-6 | . | TGTGCCAGCAGCCCAGGAGGCTCTGGGGCCAACGTCCTGACTTTC | CASSPGGSGANVLTF
TRBJ2-2 | once | 14 | TRBV11-2 | . | TGTGCCAGCATCACTCTCGGGGGCACCGGGGAGCTGTTTTTT | CASITLGGTGELFF
TRBJ2-5 | . | 16 | TRBV5-1 | TRBD1 | TGCGCCAGCAGCTCCGAGGCAGGGGGCGTGCTTGAGACCCAGTACTTC | CASSSEAGGVLETQYF
TRBJ2-7 | . | 14 | TRBV7-2 | . | TGTGCCAGCAGCTTAGAGGCAGGGGTTTACGAGCAGTACTTC | CASSLEAGVYEQYF
TRBJ2-5 | . | 16 | TRBV5-1 | . | TGCGCCAGCAGCTTGGGGACGAGACTAGTGGGTGAGACCCAGTACTTC | CASSLGTRLVGETQYF
TRBJ2-5 | . | 13 | TRBV18 | . | TGTGCCAGCTCACCAGGGGTGCAGGAGACCCAGTACTTC | CASSPGVQETQYF
TRBJ2-3 | . | 13 | TRBV4-3 | . | TGCGCCAGCAGCCGCAGTCGTGGGGATACGCAGTATTTT | CASSRSRGDTQYF
TRBJ1-1 | few | 14 | TRBV19 | TRBD1 | TGTGCCAGTAGTAGGACAGGGATGAACACTGAAGCTTTCTTT | CASSRTGMNTEAFF
TRBJ2-1 | . | 15 | TRBV7-9 | . | TGTGCCAGCAGCTTTTATGTGGGGCGTTACAATGAGCAGTTCTTC | CASSFYVGRYNEQFF
TRBJ2-5 | . | 15 | TRBV7-3 | . | TGTGCCAGCAGCCGATTCGGGACGGTTCAAGAGACCCAGTACTTC | CASSRFGTVQETQYF
TRBJ1-1 | . | 15 | TRBV5-6 | . | TGTGCCAGCAGCTTGGCCCGGAGGGGGAACACTGAAGCTTTCTTT | CASSLARRGNTEAFF
TRBJ2-2 | few | 14 | TRBV7-2 | . | TGTGCCAGCAGCTTAGCCAGACTCACCGGGGAGCTGTTTTTT | CASSLARLTGELFF
TRBJ2-7 | . | 16 | TRBV5-1 | . | TGCGCCAGCAGCTTGGAAGGAGGCGGGACCTCCTACGAGCAGTACTTC | CASSLEGGGTSYEQYF
TRBJ1-4 | . | 15 | TRBV5-1 | TRBD1 | TGCGCCAGCAGCTTGGGGGACAGTTCTAATGAAAAACTGTTTTTT | CASSLGDSSNEKLFF
TRBJ1-5 | once | 14 | TRBV5-1 | TRBD1 | TGCGCCAGCAGCCCCGGGACAGACAATCAGCCCCAGCATTTT | CASSPGTDNQPQHF
TRBJ2-5 | . | 17 | TRBV5-4 | TRBD2 | TGTGCCAGCAGCTTCGGTAGCGGGAAACCCTACCAAGAGACCCAGTACTTC | CASSFGSGKPYQETQYF
TRBJ2-1 | . | 13 | TRBV7-9 | . | TGTGCCAGCAGGTCGGCGGCCTACAATGAGCAGTTCTTC | CASRSAAYNEQFF
TRBJ2-4 | . | 16 | TRBV9 | . | TGTGCCAGCAGCGTAGAGGGACATAAAGCCAAAAACATTCAGTACTTC | CASSVEGHKAKNIQYF
TRBJ2-7 | . | 15 | TRBV11-3 | . | TGTGCCAGCAGCTTAAGCGGACAAGAACCCTACGAGCAGTACTTC | CASSLSGQEPYEQYF
TRBJ1-1 | . | 15 | TRBV4-3 | TRBD1 | TGCGCCAGCAGCCAAGAGAGGGGGCAGGGGGCTGAAGCTTTCTTT | CASSQERGQGAEAFF
TRBJ2-1 | . | 19 | TRBV6-1 | TRBD2 | TGTGCCAGCAGTGAAGGGACTAGCGGGGGGGAGGGCTATCGGAATGAGCAGTTCTTC | CASSEGTSGGEGYRNEQFF
TRBJ2-7 | . | 14 | TRBV19 | . | TGTGCCAGTAGACGGGGACACGGGGACTACGAGCAGTACTTC | CASRRGHGDYEQYF
TRBJ2-1 | . | 15 | TRBV28 | . | TGTGCCAGCAGTCTCCCCCAGGGGCCCTACAATGAGCAGTTCTTC | CASSLPQGPYNEQFF
TRBJ2-1 | . | 15 | TRBV5-1 | TRBD2 | TGCGCCAGCGCCCTAGGACTAGCGGACTACAATGAGCAGTTCTTC | CASALGLADYNEQFF
TRBJ1-1 | . | 13 | TRBV6-5 | . | TGTGCCAGCAGTTACAGCAAAAACACTGAAGCTTTCTTT | CASSYSKNTEAFF
TRBJ2-5 | . | 16 | TRBV7-2 | . | TGTGCCAGCAGCTTATACGGGGCGGGGTCCCAAGAGACCCAGTACTTC | CASSLYGAGSQETQYF
TRBJ2-2 | . | 16 | TRBV7-6 | TRBD1 | TGTGCCAGCAGCTTGACAGGGCTTGCGAACACCGGGGAGCTGTTTTTT | CASSLTGLANTGELFF